Below, 9 T cell receptor beta chains from the same sample are listed, as sequenced in a study of shared clonotypes between healthy human individuals. Here immunoSEQ multiplex PCR was the method, and the copy in TCRdb shows in-frame clones only, minus some. The repertoire consists of 2 million to 2.5 million clones, with more than 80% occurring once and the leading ten covering 0.39%. Input material: naive CD4+ T cells from PBMCs. Sample subset: CD45RA+ positively selected. These receptors originate from a man younger than 35 in good health. Some clones in this sample may be carry-over from other donors' samples.

This clone has a single count. This chain connects TRBV11-2 to TRBJ2-6; D ambiguous. The CDR3 extends over 15 amino acids. Between the trimmed V and J ends, which lost 5 bases and 1 base, there was a span of 9 bases. The germline CDR1 and CDR2 sequences are SGHAT and FQNNGV. CDR3 sequence (DNA): TGTGCCAGCAGCGCTCCGGTTTCTGGGGCCAACGTCCTGACTTTC. Its translation is CASSAPVSGANVLTF. The variable domain in full, completed from reference TRBV11-2 and TRBJ2-6, reads EAGVAQSPRYKIIEKRQSVAFWCNPISGHATLYWYQQILGQGPKLLIQFQNNGVVDDSQLPKDRFSAERLKGVDSTLKIQPAKLEDSAVYLCASSAPVSGANVLTFGAGSRLTVL.

Regarding this clone: Other nucleotide sequences from this sample produce the same CDR3. This chain connects TRBV28 to TRBJ2-2, with TRBD2 matching over 12 bases. Germline assignment: CDR1 MDHEN and CDR2 SYDVKM. V shed 4 bases and J 7 bases; nucleotides not matched to a gene: 7. The length of the CDR3 is 16 residues. CDR3 region: CASSSLAGGPSGELFF. As DNA, the CDR3 is TGTGCCAGCAGTTCCCTAGCGGGAGGGCCGAGCGGGGAGCTGTTTTTT.

A note on this clone: The sample has other DNA sequences that encode this CDR3 too. The chain links TRBV29-1 to TRBJ2-1; perhaps TRBD1 as D (6 bases). Germline-derived CDR1 and CDR2 are SQVTM and ANQGSEA. V lost 0 bases and J 6 bases, leaving 6 bases between the germline ends. CDR3 length equals 12 residues. The DNA for the CDR3 is TGCAGCGTTGAAGACAGGGGCAATGAGCAGTTCTTC. Translation: CSVEDRGNEQFF.

CDR3: CASKATSNHNEQFF. CDR3 DNA sequence: TGTGCCAGCAAAGCGACTAGTAATCACAATGAGCAGTTCTTC. This chain joins TRBV6-4 and TRBJ2-1; tentatively, D is TRBD2 (6 bases). In germline, CDR1 is MRHNA, CDR2 SNTAGT. CDR3 length: 14 amino acids. V was shortened by 7 bases and J by 5 bases, with 15 bases between the two germline ends.

The chain employs TRBV5-8 and TRBJ2-2, with a weak D call TRBD1 (5 bases). Germline CDR1 reads SGHTS; CDR2 reads YDEGEE. V lost 2 bases and J lost 8, with 16 bases in between. The CDR3 is 15 residues long. The CDR3 DNA follows: TGTGCCAGCAGCTTAATCCAGGGTCCGACGGGGGAGCTGTTTTTT. This gives the protein CASSLIQGPTGELFF.

This clone has just a few counts. The chain recombines TRBV30 with TRBJ1-4, with TRBD1 as a possible D gene (5 bases). Germline V CDR1 and CDR2: GTSNPN, SVGIG (reference sequence). The CDR3 is 14 amino acids. The V and J ends lost 0 bases and 7 bases respectively, with 12 bases between them. The CDR3 here is CAWSVSGLSEKLFF. CDR3 sequence (DNA): TGTGCCTGGAGTGTATCAGGGTTGAGTGAAAAACTGTTTTTT.

The chain employs TRBV4-3 and TRBJ1-2, with D uncertain. The CDR3 covers 14 residues. Germline V lookup: CDR1 LGHNA, CDR2 YSLEER. Between the trimmed V and J ends, which lost 0 bases and 2 bases, there was a span of 7 bases. The CDR3 reads CASSQDTRNYGYTF. CDR3 sequence (DNA): TGCGCCAGCAGCCAAGATACCCGGAACTATGGCTACACCTTC.

Remarks on this clone: This sample also contains other DNA sequences that code for the same CDR3. This chain connects TRBV7-3 to TRBJ1-1; D ambiguous. The V end lost 5 bases, the J end lost 0 bases, and 7 bases lay between the germline ends. The CDR3 has 13 residues. From germline, CDR1 is SGHTA and CDR2 FQGTGA. CDR3 sequence: CASSLRMNTEAFF. DNA of the CDR3: TGTGCCAGCAGCCTAAGAATGAACACTGAAGCTTTCTTT.

This chain joins TRBV5-1 and TRBJ1-1; D may be TRBD1 (6 bases). The CDR3 contains 16 residues. The germline V and J ends were trimmed by 2 bases and 6 bases, with 20 bases remaining between them. From germline, CDR1 is SGHRS and CDR2 YFSETQ. CDR3: CASSLSYRVGVAEAFF. CDR3 sequence (DNA): TGCGCCAGCAGCTTAAGCTACAGGGTTGGGGTAGCTGAAGCTTTCTTT.